These T cell receptor beta chains were read from a single sample in a study of T cell clonotyping in hematopoietic cell transplantation. The data were produced by immunoSEQ multiplex PCR, yet TCRdb's version contains in-frame clones alone and is incomplete. The sample contains 13,000 to 15,000 clones, 62% of which appear only once. Sequenced sample: PBMCs. These receptors all stem from a human donor who either received an allogeneic hematopoietic cell transplant for a myeloid malignancy or was a related donor (not recorded which). Some clones in this sample may be carry-over from other donors' samples. Each CDR3 is given with its conserved first and last residue. D genes are given only for firm matches. Where a row states a size, it is once, few, many or the class of an expanded clone; other rows omit it.

>TRBV30|.|.|TRBJ2-7
TGTGCCTGGAGTGTAATGGACTCCCGCGAATACTTC
CAWSVMDSREYF
>TRBV30|TRBD1|.|TRBJ1-5
TGTGCCTGGAGGCCGACAGGGGAGCTTGGTAAGGTCCTTTACAATCAGCCCCAGCATTTT
CAWRPTGELGKVLYNQPQHF
>TRBV30|TRBD1|.|TRBJ1-6
TGTGCCTGGAAACAGGGGTCCTATAATTCACCCCTCCACTTT
CAWKQGSYNSPLHF
>TRBV9|.|few|TRBJ2-2
TGTGCCAGCAGCGTAGGAGGGAACACCGGGGAGCTGTTTTTT
CASSVGGNTGELFF
>TRBV7-8|TRBD2|medium-sized|TRBJ2-4
TGTGCCAGCAGTTCCCCGGCCAATGGCGGGGGGATGGTAAACATTCAGTACTTC
CASSSPANGGGMVNIQYF
>TRBV5-1|TRBD1|.|TRBJ2-7
TGCGCCAGCAGCCCGAAACAGGGGGCAACTTCCTACGAGCAGTACTTC
CASSPKQGATSYEQYF
>TRBV9|.|.|TRBJ2-3
TGTGCCAGCAGCGCCCTAGCTATAGGCACAGATACGCAGTATTTT
CASSALAIGTDTQYF
>TRBV6-1|.|.|TRBJ2-7
TGTGCCAGCAAGCAGGGGGGATCGAGCTCCTACGAGCAGTACTTC
CASKQGGSSSYEQYF
>TRBV30|TRBD1|.|TRBJ1-1
TGTGCCTGGAGTAAGGGACAGGGGGCGTCTGAAGCTTTCTTT
CAWSKGQGASEAFF
>TRBV6-5|.|.|TRBJ2-7
TGTGCCAGCAGTTACTCCCCTGGCTCCTACGAGCAGTACTTC
CASSYSPGSYEQYF
>TRBV7-9|TRBD1|once|TRBJ1-2
TGTGCCAGCAGCAGTGGGACAGGGGTTAACTATGGCTACACCTTC
CASSSGTGVNYGYTF
>TRBV5-1|.|.|TRBJ1-1
TGCGCCAGCAGCTTAAGGGCATCGAACACTGAAGCTTTCTTT
CASSLRASNTEAFF
>TRBV6-6|.|.|TRBJ2-1
TGTGCCAGCAGTTACTCGGGGGGTGAGCAGTTCTTC
CASSYSGGEQFF
>TRBV2|.|.|TRBJ1-2
TGTGCCAGCAGTGAGTTAAAGGGCTCTGGCTACACCTTC
CASSELKGSGYTF
>TRBV6-5|.|.|TRBJ2-7
TGTGCCAGCAGTTACTCGAACAGCTACGAGCAGTACTTC
CASSYSNSYEQYF
>TRBV2|.|.|TRBJ2-7
TGTGCCAGCAGCGATCCGGACCGGCCGAGGGAGCAGTACTTC
CASSDPDRPREQYF
>TRBV9|.|once|TRBJ1-5
TGTGCCAGCAGCGTAGAGGGGTTAGGCAATCAGCCCCAGCATTTT
CASSVEGLGNQPQHF
>TRBV7-2|.|.|TRBJ2-2
TGTGCCAGCGGATTAGACACCGGGGAGCTGTTTTTT
CASGLDTGELFF
>TRBV2|.|.|TRBJ2-1
TGTGCCAGCAGTGAAGCTGGCCTTTCGGCGCGGGGATTCAATGAGCAGTTCTTC
CASSEAGLSARGFNEQFF
>TRBV30|.|.|TRBJ1-1
TGTGCCTGGGGGGGGAACACTGAAGCTTTCTTT
CAWGGNTEAFF
>TRBV20-1|.|.|TRBJ2-5
TGCAGTGCCGGGGAACAAGAGACCCAGTACTTC
CSAGEQETQYF
>TRBV29-1|.|once|TRBJ2-5
TGCAGCGTTGATCACGGGGTAGCGTCTGGAGAGACCCAGTACTTC
CSVDHGVASGETQYF
>TRBV6-5|.|.|TRBJ1-1
TGTGCCAGCAGTTACCAAACGGGGGAGAACACTGAAGCTTTCTTT
CASSYQTGENTEAFF
>TRBV7-8|.|.|TRBJ2-5
TGTGCCAGCAGCTTCGACGGACTCCTCGACGGAGAGACCCAGTACTTC
CASSFDGLLDGETQYF
>TRBV5-1|TRBD1|.|TRBJ2-7
TGCGCCAGCAGCCCGCTGCCGGACAGGGGGCCCTGGGGGCTCTACGAGCAGTACTTC
CASSPLPDRGPWGLYEQYF
>TRBV5-1|.|.|TRBJ2-5
TGCGCCAGCAGCCCAAATGGGGCGGCCGGGACCCAGTACTTC
CASSPNGAAGTQYF
>TRBV5-6|.|.|TRBJ2-7
TGTGCCAGCAGCTTAGGGGGAGGGAACGAGCAGTACTTC
CASSLGGGNEQYF
>TRBV25-1|.|.|TRBJ2-7
TGTGCCAGCAGTGAAATCACAGGGTCTTTCGAGCAGTACTTC
CASSEITGSFEQYF
>TRBV5-1|TRBD1|few|TRBJ1-1
TGCGCCAGCAGCCCGATAGACAGGGACACTGAAGCTTTCTTT
CASSPIDRDTEAFF
>TRBV29-1|.|.|TRBJ1-1
TGCAGCGTTGCCGTGAAGGGCACTGAAGCTTTCTTT
CSVAVKGTEAFF
>TRBV5-1|.|once|TRBJ2-2
TGCGCCAGCAGCTCCGAGGACCGCACCGGGGAGCTGTTTTTT
CASSSEDRTGELFF
>TRBV2|.|.|TRBJ2-7
TGTGCCAGCAGAGGAGACAGCGGCGAGCAGTACTTC
CASRGDSGEQYF
>TRBV6-5|.|.|TRBJ2-5
TGTGCCAGCAGTGCCGCCCCGGGCCAAGAGACCCAGTACTTC
CASSAAPGQETQYF
>TRBV5-6|.|.|TRBJ1-5
TGTGCCAGCAGCTTGGGGCGCAACAATCAGCCCCAGCATTTT
CASSLGRNNQPQHF
>TRBV14|.|.|TRBJ1-2
TGTGCCAGCAGCCCCGGACCGACGCCCTATGGCTACACCTTC
CASSPGPTPYGYTF